Detailed here is one TCR beta chain. These data are taken from a study of blood T cell repertoires in COVID-19. Across the study: The United States, Italy and Spain provided the acute and convalescent COVID-19 samples. T cells, B-cell-depleted T cells, or PBMCs provided the cDNA or gDNA that served as material.

Per the original data handling: Amplifying reference gene primers gave estimates of nucleated cell counts. Data came from immunoSEQ multiplex PCR; TCRdb stores just in-frame clones and leaves some out. The V and J calls and the clone size are those of that table, but D and trimming were determined from the DNA. The sample lists about 120,000 clones, under 80% seen once, with about 2% in the top ten. The material sequenced was peripheral blood. This TCR came from a man between 65 and 85 years old with acute or convalescent COVID-19.

In DNA, the CDR3 is TGCGCCAGCAGCCGAACTTTGATTGGACAAAACACTGAAGCTTTCTTT. It is translated as CASSRTLIGQNTEAFF. The J gene is TRBJ1-1, the V gene TRBV4-1; maybe TRBD1 (5 bases). In germline, CDR1 is MGHRA, CDR2 YSYEKL. V was cut by 4 bases and J by 2 bases, with 17 bases left in between. The CDR3 loop spans 16 amino acids.